Listed below are T cell receptor beta chains from one sample, sequenced in a study of cytomegalovirus exposure and HLA in healthy donors. Sequencing was performed with immunoSEQ multiplex PCR; in TCRdb, only in-frame clones are kept and a portion is missing. Among 150,000 or so clones listed, around 74% were seen once. Input material: PBMCs. The receptors here all came from a male donor in good health and CMV-seronegative. CDR3s include the opening cysteine and the closing phenylalanine or tryptophan. Each record gives: J gene, clone size, V gene, D gene, CDR3 DNA, CDR3 protein. The D gene is left open where the match is weak. Some rows have no size entry. The others give once, few or many, or a class for an expanded clone.

J gene: TRBJ2-7
clone size: few
V gene: TRBV4-1
D gene: TRBD1
CDR3 DNA: TGCGCCAGCAGCCAACGCGACAGGGTCGAAGAGCAGTACTTC
CDR3 protein: CASSQRDRVEEQYF

J gene: TRBJ2-3
clone size: NA
V gene: TRBV7-8
D gene: TRBD2
CDR3 DNA: TGTGCCAGCAGCCTTAGGCCTAGCGGGGGGGAGGGGGACACAGATACGCAGTATTTT
CDR3 protein: CASSLRPSGGEGDTDTQYF

J gene: TRBJ1-6
clone size: NA
V gene: TRBV28
D gene: NA
CDR3 DNA: TGTGCCAGCAGTTCTACCCCCAAAAATTCACCCCTCCACTTT
CDR3 protein: CASSSTPKNSPLHF

J gene: TRBJ2-2
clone size: NA
V gene: TRBV7-8
D gene: TRBD2
CDR3 DNA: TGTGCCAGTGCGGGGGTTGGCGGGGAGCTGTTTTTT
CDR3 protein: CASAGVGGELFF

J gene: TRBJ2-2
clone size: NA
V gene: TRBV19
D gene: NA
CDR3 DNA: TGTGCCAGTACGAGGGAAGTCACCGGGGAGCTGTTTTTT
CDR3 protein: CASTREVTGELFF

J gene: TRBJ2-7
clone size: NA
V gene: TRBV27
D gene: TRBD1
CDR3 DNA: TGTGCCAGCAGGTCGACAGGGGCCAACGAGCAGTACTTC
CDR3 protein: CASRSTGANEQYF

J gene: TRBJ1-1
clone size: NA
V gene: TRBV19
D gene: NA
CDR3 DNA: TGTGCCAGTAGTGAAGGGGGAATGTACACTGAAGCTTTCTTT
CDR3 protein: CASSEGGMYTEAFF

J gene: TRBJ2-1
clone size: NA
V gene: TRBV29-1
D gene: TRBD2
CDR3 DNA: TGCAGCGTGTACCTAGCGGTGGGGGGGAATGAGCAGTTCTTC
CDR3 protein: CSVYLAVGGNEQFF

J gene: TRBJ2-3
clone size: NA
V gene: TRBV27
D gene: NA
CDR3 DNA: TGTGCCAGCAGTTTAAGGCGGTCCACAGATACGCAGTATTTT
CDR3 protein: CASSLRRSTDTQYF

J gene: TRBJ1-6
clone size: NA
V gene: TRBV6-6
D gene: TRBD1
CDR3 DNA: TGTGCCAGCAGTTATCCAGGGGGAAATTCACCCCTCCACTTT
CDR3 protein: CASSYPGGNSPLHF

J gene: TRBJ2-7
clone size: few
V gene: TRBV7-9
D gene: NA
CDR3 DNA: TGTGCCAGCAGCTTAGGTGACAGACAGTCCTACGAGCAGTACTTC
CDR3 protein: CASSLGDRQSYEQYF